A selection of T cell receptor beta chains follows, all from one sample in a study of T cells expressing NK-cell markers. From the 5' RACE reads, TCRdb lists one entry per CDR3 protein and no DNA. The specimen's table records hundreds of thousands of distinct CDR3 sequences. Sequenced sample: blood T cells: a sorted CD56 or NKG2C T cell subset, CD4+ or CD8+ T cells, or bulk PBMC T cells (not recorded which). Every receptor here comes from a man aged 18 to 30 in good health. The CDR3 runs from the conserved cysteine through the conserved F or W.

V: TRBV12-3/TRBV12-4
J: TRBJ2-7
length: 15
CDR3: CASTISGRGRYEQYF

V: TRBV5-1
J: TRBJ2-2
length: 17
CDR3: CASSLSSGRVNTGELFF

V: TRBV7-3
J: TRBJ2-1
length: 16
CDR3: CASSLTGAGAINEQFF

V: TRBV4-3
J: TRBJ2-2
length: 17
CDR3: CASSQDRGGGPGGELFF

V: TRBV28
J: TRBJ1-4
length: 14
CDR3: CASNQGALGEKLFF

V: TRBV5-5
J: TRBJ1-5
length: 14
CDR3: CASSSGAGNQPQHF

V: TRBV20-1
J: TRBJ2-5
length: 14
CDR3: CSASYDRGQETQYF

V: TRBV6-5
J: TRBJ2-7
length: 13
CDR3: CASSYSGPNEQYF

V: TRBV20-1
J: TRBJ2-1
length: 13
CDR3: CSARSGRAGEQFF

V: TRBV2
J: TRBJ2-1
length: 16
CDR3: CASSYGRDRVNNEQFF

V: TRBV12-3/TRBV12-4
J: TRBJ2-4
length: 14
CDR3: CASSLVGGKNIQYF

V: TRBV7-2
J: TRBJ1-2
length: 16
CDR3: CASSLQQGISVYGYTF

V: TRBV6-2/TRBV6-3
J: TRBJ2-1
length: 15
CDR3: CASFPRGRFYNEQFF

V: TRBV18
J: TRBJ2-5
length: 17
CDR3: CASSSAGGPNNGETQYF

V: TRBV12-3/TRBV12-4
J: TRBJ2-7
length: 13
CDR3: CASSATWEYEQYF

V: TRBV12-3/TRBV12-4
J: TRBJ2-5
length: 12
CDR3: CASNQRQETQYF

V: TRBV5-1
J: TRBJ2-1
length: 15
CDR3: CASSFTAQSYNEQFF

V: TRBV6-2/TRBV6-3
J: TRBJ2-3
length: 15
CDR3: CASSYGPGGADTQYF

V: TRBV2
J: TRBJ2-1
length: 15
CDR3: CASTLQRLSSNEQFF

V: TRBV5-1
J: TRBJ2-3
length: 12
CDR3: CASSGIRAPQYF

V: TRBV7-9
J: TRBJ2-7
length: 17
CDR3: CASSLPEGTSGNYEQYF

V: TRBV21-1
J: TRBJ2-1
length: 12
CDR3: CASSKGFHEQFF

V: TRBV5-6
J: TRBJ2-7
length: 12
CDR3: CASSQGGGVPYF

V: TRBV5-1
J: TRBJ1-2
length: 16
CDR3: CASSLARDRVSYGYTF

V: TRBV30
J: TRBJ2-7
length: 14
CDR3: CAWHFGMSSYEQYF

V: TRBV20-1
J: TRBJ2-3
length: 14
CDR3: CSAGAGGSPDTQYF

V: TRBV11-2
J: TRBJ2-5
length: 14
CDR3: CASSLDQGYETQYF

V: TRBV29-1
J: TRBJ2-2
length: 18
CDR3: CSVEGTSGRAGDTGELFF

V: TRBV12-3/TRBV12-4
J: TRBJ2-4
length: 11
CDR3: CASTERNIQYF

V: TRBV4-3
J: TRBJ2-3
length: 17
CDR3: CASSQDSDLRVVDTQYF

V: TRBV29-1
J: TRBJ2-1
length: 14
CDR3: CSMTRDSYRGEQFF

V: TRBV5-1
J: TRBJ2-1
length: 17
CDR3: CASSLDPITSSYNEQFF

V: TRBV29-1
J: TRBJ2-7
length: 12
CDR3: CSVTVDWDEQYF

V: TRBV5-5
J: TRBJ1-1
length: 15
CDR3: CASSYGTPGNTEAFF

V: TRBV21-1
J: TRBJ2-1
length: 16
CDR3: CASSKGEREHLNEQFF

V: TRBV14
J: TRBJ2-1
length: 12
CDR3: CASSSLNQEQFF

V: TRBV28
J: TRBJ2-1
length: 11
CDR3: CASMRYNEQFF

V: TRBV7-6
J: TRBJ2-1
length: 17
CDR3: CASSPGTSGNDWNEQFF

V: TRBV29-1
J: TRBJ2-3
length: 16
CDR3: CSVEGGLAGEGDTQYF

V: TRBV12-3/TRBV12-4
J: TRBJ2-1
length: 14
CDR3: CASTLAGVRNEQFF

V: TRBV28
J: TRBJ2-3
length: 15
CDR3: CASSRTTSSTDTQYF

V: TRBV11-2
J: TRBJ1-5
length: 13
CDR3: CASSQDRGEPQHF

V: TRBV18
J: TRBJ2-1
length: 14
CDR3: CASSPRPTYNEQFF

V: TRBV5-1
J: TRBJ2-1
length: 13
CDR3: CASRLDPGNEQFF

V: TRBV5-1
J: TRBJ1-1
length: 15
CDR3: CASSHTQGGGTEAFF

V: TRBV12-3/TRBV12-4
J: TRBJ2-5
length: 15
CDR3: CASSARTAPGETQYF

V: TRBV12-3/TRBV12-4
J: TRBJ1-2
length: 11
CDR3: CASSLAGGYTF

V: TRBV18
J: TRBJ2-2
length: 16
CDR3: CASSPLLAGNTGELFF

V: TRBV7-8
J: TRBJ2-5
length: 17
CDR3: CASSLGRLAGGRKTQYF

V: TRBV6-1
J: TRBJ2-5
length: 13
CDR3: CASRPGGEETQYF

V: TRBV29-1
J: TRBJ2-1
length: 15
CDR3: CSVHSGKRGSVLQFF

V: TRBV3-1
J: TRBJ2-4
length: 14
CDR3: CASSPPGTFNIQYF

V: TRBV5-1
J: TRBJ1-1
length: 16
CDR3: CASSLWGRDMNTEAFF

V: TRBV5-6
J: TRBJ2-1
length: 15
CDR3: CASSFIGVRDNEQFF